These 13 T cell receptor beta chains came from one sample sequenced in a study of blood T cell repertoires in COVID-19. Measured with immunoSEQ multiplex PCR; TCRdb has only the in-frame clones, and not every one. Of 250,000 to 300,000 clones listed, more than 75% are singletons. Sequenced input: PBMCs or T cells enriched from blood (not recorded which). The receptors were sampled from a woman aged 40 to 55 with acute COVID-19.

The rearrangement links TRBV3-1 (or the pseudogene TRBV3-2) to TRBJ2-7; 10 nucleotides line up with TRBD1. The CDR3 contains 14 residues. J gave up 5 bases and V 4 bases, and 5 bases lay outside the gene matches. CDR1 and CDR2 from the germline V gene are LGHDT and YNNKEL (reference sequence). The CDR3 sequence is CASSRDRGMNEQYF. For the CDR3, the DNA is TGTGCCAGCAGCCGGGACAGGGGAATGAACGAGCAGTACTTC.

The sample holds one count of this clone. This chain uses TRBV24-1 with TRBJ2-1; 7 bases are shared with TRBD2. CDR1 is KGHDR, CDR2 SFDVKD, per germline. Trimming cost V 0 bases and J 0 bases; bases outside gene matches: 1. The CDR3 is 16 residues long. In DNA, the CDR3 is TGTGCCACCAGTGATTTGGGCGGGAGCTCCTACAATGAGCAGTTCTTC. Its protein is CATSDLGGSSYNEQFF.

The chain carries TRBV15 and TRBJ1-5, with a weak D call TRBD1 (5 bases). The CDR3 runs 16 residues. The V gene's germline CDR1 is LNHNV and CDR2 YYDKDF (reference sequence). Trimming removed 0 bases at V and 0 bases at J, with 9 bases between. The CDR3: CATSRDRDFSNQPQHF. The CDR3 nucleotides are TGTGCCACCAGCAGAGATCGGGACTTTAGCAATCAGCCCCAGCATTTT.

The chain employs TRBV27 and TRBJ2-2; D perhaps matches TRBD2 (6 bases). CDR1 and CDR2 from the germline V gene are MNHEY and SMNVEV (reference sequence). V shed 0 bases and J shed 4 bases, with 12 bases lying between them. This CDR3 spans 16 amino acids. The CDR3 sequence is CASSLSYGGTTGELFF. CDR3 nucleotides: TGTGCCAGCAGTTTATCGTACGGGGGTACCACCGGGGAGCTGTTTTTT.

The genes are TRBV24-1 and TRBJ1-1, with 8 positions matching TRBD1. This CDR3 is built from 15 residues. Germline trimming cut 7 bases from V and 4 bases from J; bases unmatched to any gene: 10. Germline CDR1 is KGHDR and CDR2 is SFDVKD. CDR3 in DNA: TGTGCCACCAGACCCGCAGGGGGCCTGGGCACTGAAGCTTTCTTT. This codes for CATRPAGGLGTEAFF.

This clone occurred once. The chain has TRBV7-2 and TRBJ2-6; the D gene is possibly TRBD1 (5 bases). The CDR3 length is 16 residues. The germline V gene has CDR1 SGHTA and CDR2 FQGNSA. V was shortened by 4 bases and J by 0 bases, with 10 bases between the two germline ends. As DNA, the CDR3 is TGTGCCAGCAGCTACGACAGAAACTCTGGGGCCAACGTCCTGACTTTC. It encodes CASSYDRNSGANVLTF.

The genes are TRBV5-1 and TRBJ1-3, with TRBD1 matching over 10 bases. The V gene's germline CDR1 is SGHRS and CDR2 YFSETQ. This CDR3 region has 17 residues. After removal of 2 bases from V and 2 bases from J, the junction contained 7 bases not matched to a gene. CDR3 sequence reads: CASSFGDRGYPGNTIYF. The CDR3 bases are TGCGCCAGCAGCTTCGGGGACAGGGGATATCCTGGAAACACCATATATTTT.

The V gene is TRBV7-3, the J gene TRBJ2-1; 14 nucleotides agree with TRBD2. After removal of 5 bases from V and 14 bases from J, the junction contained 8 bases not matched to a gene. In germline, CDR1 is SGHTA, CDR2 FQGTGA. This CDR3 has 14 residues. The CDR3 nucleotides are TGTGCCAGCAGCCAGGGACTAGCGGGAGAACCCAAGTTCTTC. Amino acids: CASSQGLAGEPKFF.

The chain has TRBV11-2 and TRBJ2-1; D gene ambiguous. The CDR3 has 16 residues. Trimming removed 5 bases from V and 0 bases from J, with 14 bases in between. Per germline, CDR1 SGHAT and CDR2 FQNNGV. DNA for the CDR3: TGTGCCAGCAGCCCCAGGCCGGCGAGCTCCTACAATGAGCAGTTCTTC. Its protein product is CASSPRPASSYNEQFF. The complete variable domain, with remaining parts taken from reference TRBV11-2 and TRBJ2-1, reads EAGVAQSPRYKIIEKRQSVAFWCNPISGHATLYWYQQILGQGPKLLIQFQNNGVVDDSQLPKDRFSAERLKGVDSTLKIQPAKLEDSAVYLCASSPRPASSYNEQFFGPGTRLTVL.

The chain employs TRBV2 and TRBJ1-2, with unresolved D. Germline-derived CDR1 and CDR2 are SNHLY and FYNNEI. The length of the CDR3 is 12 residues. V was trimmed by 7 bases and J by 2 bases, leaving 8 bases between them. The CDR3 spells CASKEGNYGYTF. In nucleotides, the CDR3 is TGTGCCAGCAAGGAGGGAAACTATGGCTACACCTTC.

The CDR3 sequence: CASSLGLTGTDNYGYTF. The CDR3 DNA follows: TGTGCCAGCAGCTTGGGACTGACTGGGACAGATAACTATGGCTACACCTTC. The rearrangement joins TRBV5-6 to TRBJ1-2; 7 bases line up with TRBD1. CDR3 length: 17 residues. V lost 0 bases and J lost 1; bases outside the gene matches: 9. The V gene's germline CDR1 is SGHDT and CDR2 YYEEEE. The variable domain in full, with the rest retrieved from reference TRBV5-6 and TRBJ1-2, is DAGVTQSPTHLIKTRGQQVTLRCSPKSGHDTVSWYQQALGQGPQFIFQYYEEEERQRGNFPDRFSGHQFPNYSSELNVNALLLGDSALYLCASSLGLTGTDNYGYTFGSGTRLTVV.

This sequence joins TRBV27 and TRBJ1-5; D remains ambiguous. Germline loops: CDR1 MNHEY, CDR2 SMNVEV (reference sequence). This CDR3 has 13 amino acids. V was shortened by 4 bases and J by 7 bases, with 11 bases between the two germline ends. CDR3 nucleotide sequence: TGTGCCAGCAGTTCGATCTGGAGCCAGCCCCAGCATTTT. Protein sequence: CASSSIWSQPQHF.

The chain combines TRBV6-5 with TRBJ1-2, with 7 bases lining up with TRBD1. Trimming took 4 bases from V and 5 from J; bases not matched to a gene: 4. The length of the CDR3 is 13 residues. The germline V gene encodes CDR1 MNHEY and CDR2 SVGAGI. The CDR3 DNA follows: TGTGCCAGCAGTTCACCACAGGGGTATGGCTACACCTTC. The encoded protein is CASSSPQGYGYTF.